This T cell receptor beta chain emerged from a study of T cell repertoires in cytomegalovirus infection. About the study: Matching HLA type, along with CMV infection, was indicated by public TCR beta signatures. Study observations and caveats: Of the TCR beta families, the public ones yielded a cumulative frequency that identified carriers of CMV plus the relevant HLA. HLA-C-restricted CMV clonotypes gave the most frequent clonotype in two of eight donors.

TCRdb redid the calling of the reads with MiXCR, one entry per CDR3 protein. The repertoire holds more than 400,000 distinct CDR3 sequences, with about 30% as singletons. The table lists this clonotype with many counts. What it recognizes is unknown. Per the germline V gene, CDR1 is SGHAT and CDR2 is FQNNGV. The CDR3 has 13 residues. Trimming cost V 8 bases and J 8 bases; bases outside gene matches: 7. The source is a human donor in good health (CMV status not recorded). Some clones in this sample may be carry-over from other donors' samples. The source material was PBMCs. The chain uses TRBV11-2 and TRBJ2-1, with TRBD2 matching 9 bases. The CDR3 nucleotides are TGTGCCAGCCTGCCTAGCGGGACGGATGAGCAGTTCTTC. Translating it yields CASLPSGTDEQFF.